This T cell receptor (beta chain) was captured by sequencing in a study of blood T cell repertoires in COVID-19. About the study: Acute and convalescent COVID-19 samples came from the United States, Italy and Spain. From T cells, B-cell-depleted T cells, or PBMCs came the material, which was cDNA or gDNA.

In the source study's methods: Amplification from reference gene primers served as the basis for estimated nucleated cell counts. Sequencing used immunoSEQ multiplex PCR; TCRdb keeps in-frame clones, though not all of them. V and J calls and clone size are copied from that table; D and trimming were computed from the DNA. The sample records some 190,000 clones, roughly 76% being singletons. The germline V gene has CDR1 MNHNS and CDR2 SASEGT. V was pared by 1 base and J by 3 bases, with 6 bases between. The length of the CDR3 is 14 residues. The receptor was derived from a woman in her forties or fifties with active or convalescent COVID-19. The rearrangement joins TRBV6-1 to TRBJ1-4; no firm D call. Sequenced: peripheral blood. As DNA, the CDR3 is TGTGCCAGCAGTGAAGGGACTTCTAATGAAAAACTGTTTTTT. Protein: CASSEGTSNEKLFF.